This T cell receptor (beta chain) is drawn from a study of identical twins listed by TCRdb under 2016. In terms of the full investigation: To test whether fetal clonotypes persist, the study used deep sequencing on TCR alpha and beta repertoires from monozygotic twins, unrelated adults of various ages, and cord blood. Replicate twin experiments were performed at different times using different library preparation protocols to rule out contamination. Results and caveats for the whole study, not just this receptor: Recombination models systematically underestimated out-of-frame TCR alpha sharing in monozygotic twins but agreed with sharing between unrelated individuals. Fewer insertions were carried by abundant cord blood beta clonotypes, a similar but weaker trend appeared in young adult naive repertoires, and no such trend appeared in memory repertoires. Because the same donors could not be followed over many years, the conclusions depended on cross-sectional statistical analysis. Zero-insertion analyses could be partly confounded by invariant T cells such as MAIT and iNKT, though diverse VJ usage argued against such confounding for most clonotypes. Out-of-frame TCR alpha sequences shared between twins showed an excess of low generation-probability sequences compared with coincidental sharing between unrelated individuals. The excess sharing between twins in beta out-of-frame sequences was weaker because fewer shared sequences reduced the signal-to-noise ratio.

Spanning cysteine to phenylalanine, the CDR3 consists of 13 amino acids. Only the CDR3 DNA is retained, 39 bases long and in frame from the first base. The germline V gene supplies CDR1 SGHRS and CDR2 YFSETQ. At the junction V is shortened by 0 bases and J by 4 bases, with 7 bases in between. Receptor libraries were prepared by 5' RACE. The run used an Illumina HiSeq 2000. A universal primer binding site was introduced by template switching, and a unique molecular identifier was present in the final cDNA, enabling accurate counting of TCR cDNA molecules. First-strand cDNA for TCR alpha and beta chains was synthesized from specific primers in the conserved constant-segment region. To control for contamination, every cDNA library carried two barcodes: a SMART-Mk sample barcode plus Illumina barcodes. TruSeq adapter sequences along with Illumina sample barcodes were introduced in two successive PCR steps. The TCR alpha and beta cDNA libraries were sequenced on the Illumina HiSeq platform using custom primers. In the authors' own workflow: Raw reads were processed with MiGEC to extract unique molecular identifiers, and MiXCR was used to determine CDR3 positions. For each individual, recombination models were inferred using an EM algorithm with the repgenHMM and IGoR tools. Shared clonotype analysis was performed with the tcR package in R, normalizing sharing by the product of cloneset sizes. To study raw recombination without the effects of thymic and clonal selection, out-of-frame nonproductive sequences were analyzed. Clones were called with MiXCR by TCRdb after fastp trimmed the public reads at Q25, and only in-frame beta chains were retained. Every entry covers one CDR3 protein and lists the most common genes and DNA from its rows. The V and J calls here are based on TCRdb, not the publication. This sample holds about 530,000 distinct CDR3 sequences; more than 20% were observed only once. The top ten clonotypes cover around 0.48% of the sample.

All donors were healthy Caucasians. The twin cohort consisted of three pairs of female monozygotic twins, all aged about 18 to 29 years. Positive isolation kits from Invitrogen were used to isolate CD4+ and CD8+ T cell populations. This clonotype was seen repeatedly, ten times or more. Its antigen is still unknown. The input lacks base qualities; no much larger clone sits a single base away. The sample was also linked to a second study, of yellow fever vaccine responses in identical twins. The second study also describes: The T cell response to vaccination in identical twins was reported by the authors to appear partly convergent and partly personalized. Focusing on identical twins, the study followed the T cell clones that responded to the vaccine, and did so with precision.

This TCR derives from a woman aged 18-29 years in good health. The V and J genes are TRBV5-1 and TRBJ1-1, with no confidently assigned D gene. The specimen was CD4+ T cells sorted from blood. CDR3 reads: CASSLASPTEAFF. The DNA sequence is TGCGCCAGCAGCTTGGCTAGTCCCACTGAAGCTTTCTTT.